These 8 T cell receptor beta chains were sequenced from one sample in a study of tumor-infiltrating lymphocytes in primary liver carcinoma. TCR beta cDNA was made from 500 ng total RNA with a constant-region primer. Libraries for TCR beta were built through three nested multiplex PCR rounds, which together made up a slightly modified ARM-PCR procedure. TRBV1-TRBV30 forward primers paired with a C-beta reverse primer were used in the first two PCR rounds, which ran roughly 10 cycles each. TCRdb recomputed calls from the multiplex PCR reads with MiXCR, one row per CDR3 protein. There are about 23,000 distinct CDR3 sequences in the sample; approximately 77% occur only once, and less than 35% lies in the top ten. Taking about 18-32 mg of unsorted bulk tissue, the authors co-extracted RNA and DNA. The sample consisted of liver tumor tissue from sampling region 5. Subset described: tumor region T5, tumor centre. These receptors originate from a woman between 25 and 40 years old with primary liver carcinoma and hepatitis B virus infection.

This clonotype has just one count. Without the conserved terminal phenylalanine or tryptophan, this CDR3 likely stems from a read error. The DNA is omitted, as the CDR3 cannot be located on it reliably, and the CDR3 follows TCRdb's listing. The chain has TRBV5-1 and TRBJ2-1; TRBD1, the table's D call, lacks a check against the DNA. The CDR3 sequence runs 16 residues, both termini included. Germline V gene sequence: CDR1 SGHRS, CDR2 YFSETQ. The CDR3 reads CASSFAISPGSNEQLL.

On this clonotype itself: The junction differs from germline at one of its ends, possibly a read error. The rearrangement joins TRBV6-5 to TRBJ1-5; no definite D call. The CDR3 sequence is 16 residues long. Germline V gene data show CDR1 as MNHEY and CDR2 as SVGAGI. CDR3 amino acids: CVSTSVRGNRLRSQHF. As DNA, the CDR3 is TGTGTCAGCACCTCGGTGCGGGGAAACCGATTACGGTCCCAGCATTTT.

The chain uses TRBV4-2 and TRBJ2-3, with D tentatively TRBD1 or TRBD2 (6 bases each). Trimming removed 4 bases at V and 4 bases at J, with 15 bases between. This CDR3 contains 15 residues. In germline, CDR1 is LGHNA, CDR2 YNFKEQ. The CDR3 reads CASSREEGGSDTQYF. CDR3 DNA: TGTGCCAGCAGCCGAGAGGAGGGGGGCTCAGATACGCAGTATTTT.

V and J are TRBV5-4 and TRBJ2-1; D is undetermined. With 5 bases removed from V and 5 bases from J, the gap between germline ends came to 17 bases. The CDR3 length is 15 residues. Germline CDR1 is SGHNT and CDR2 is YYREEE (reference sequence). Here the CDR3 DNA reads TGTGCCAGCAGTTTCACAGTGTTGGGGAACAATGAGCAGTTCTTC. It translates to CASSFTVLGNNEQFF.

Comments on this clonotype: At one of its ends the junction is not consistent with the germline gene, which may arise from a read error. The chain is built from TRBV12-3 or TRBV12-4 and TRBJ1-5; D not certain. The CDR3 consists of 14 residues. CDR3 DNA sequence: TGTGTCAGCAGTGCTGACGAGCGCAATCAGCCCGAGCATTTT. This translates into CVSSADERNQPEHF.

The CDR3 reads CASGQERAYEQYF. As DNA, the CDR3 is TGTGCCAGCGGACAGGAGCGCGCCTACGAGCAGTACTTC. The V call is TRBV7-8, the J call TRBJ2-7; 7 bases match TRBD1. The CDR3 length is 13 residues. CDR1 SGHVS and CDR2 FQNEAQ come from the germline V gene. V shed 8 bases and J 2 bases; nucleotides not matched to a gene: 6. Together with reference TRBV7-8 and TRBJ2-7, the CDR3 gives the full variable domain: GAGVSQSPRYKVAKRGQDVALRCDPISGHVSLFWYQQALGQGPEFLTYFQNEAQLDKSGLPSDRFFAERPEGSVSTLKIQRTQQEDSAVYLCASGQERAYEQYFGPGTRLTVT.

This chain uses TRBV28 with TRBJ2-1, with TRBD2 matching 7 bases. The CDR3 sequence is 18 residues long. CDR1 is MDHEN, CDR2 SYDVKM, per germline. Trimming at V came to 5 bases and at J to 9 bases, leaving 22 bases not matched to a gene. CDR3 bases: TGTGCCAGCAGTCTGTTAAAGAGAGCGGGACCCTTCAGGTCTGAGCAGTTCTTC. Translating gives CASSLLKRAGPFRSEQFF.

A remark on this clonotype: The CDR3 does not close with the conserved phenylalanine or tryptophan, likely indicating a read error. This chain uses TRBV5-4 with TRBJ2-6; D remains ambiguous. V lost 0 bases and J lost 8, with 9 bases in between. The germline CDR1 and CDR2 sequences are SGHNT and YYREEE (reference sequence). The CDR3 covers 14 residues. In DNA form, the CDR3 reads TGTGCCAGCAGCTTGGCAGCTGGAACCAACGTCCTGACTTAC. Protein sequence: CASSLAAGTNVLTY.